This TCR beta chain was obtained from a study of T cell repertoires in cytomegalovirus infection. TCRdb reprocessed the reads with MiXCR, giving one entry per CDR3 protein. Of about 250,000 distinct CDR3 sequences listed, approximately 13% are singletons. This clonotype has a handful of counts. This sequence was found in a human donor in good health (CMV status not recorded). Some clones in this sample may be carry-over from other donors' samples. The specimen was PBMCs.

The CDR3 spells CASSLSGPPGGREQYF. The CDR3 DNA reads as TGTGCCAGCAGTTTAAGCGGGCCACCCGGGGGACGCGAGCAGTACTTC. The chain uses TRBV28 and TRBJ2-7; tentative D call: TRBD2 (6 bases). Trimming took 2 bases from V and 6 from J, leaving 20 bases between them. The CDR3 consists of 16 residues. The germline V gene encodes CDR1 MDHEN and CDR2 SYDVKM. The full variable domain, in which reference TRBV28 and TRBJ2-7 provide the parts outside the CDR3, is DVKVTQSSRYLVKRTGEKVFLECVQDMDHENMFWYRQDPGLGLRLIYFSYDVKMKEKGDIPEGYSVSREKKERFSLILESASTNQTSMYLCASSLSGPPGGREQYFGPGTRLTVT.